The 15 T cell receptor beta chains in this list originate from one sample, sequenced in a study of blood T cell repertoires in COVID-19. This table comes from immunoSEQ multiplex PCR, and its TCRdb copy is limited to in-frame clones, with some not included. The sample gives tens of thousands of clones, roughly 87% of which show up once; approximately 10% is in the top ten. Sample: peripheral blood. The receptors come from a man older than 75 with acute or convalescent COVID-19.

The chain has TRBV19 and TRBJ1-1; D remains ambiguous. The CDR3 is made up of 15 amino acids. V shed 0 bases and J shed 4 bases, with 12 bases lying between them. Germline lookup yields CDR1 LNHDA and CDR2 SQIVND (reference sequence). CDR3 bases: TGTGCCAGTAGTATAGATCTAGTCGTTGGCACTGAAGCTTTCTTT. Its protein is CASSIDLVVGTEAFF. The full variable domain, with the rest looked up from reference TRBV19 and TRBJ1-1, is DGGITQSPKYLFRKEGQNVTLSCEQNLNHDAMYWYRQDPGQGLRLIYYSQIVNDFQKGDIAEGYSVSREKKESFPLTVTSAQKNPTAFYLCASSIDLVVGTEAFFGQGTRLTVV.

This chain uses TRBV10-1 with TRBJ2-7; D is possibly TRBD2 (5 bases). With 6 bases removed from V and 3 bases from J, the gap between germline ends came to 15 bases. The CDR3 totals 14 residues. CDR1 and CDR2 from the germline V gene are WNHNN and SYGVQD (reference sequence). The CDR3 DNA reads TGCGCCAGCAGCTCGGGGTCCGCTGGCTACGAGCAGTACTTC. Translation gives CASSSGSAGYEQYF.

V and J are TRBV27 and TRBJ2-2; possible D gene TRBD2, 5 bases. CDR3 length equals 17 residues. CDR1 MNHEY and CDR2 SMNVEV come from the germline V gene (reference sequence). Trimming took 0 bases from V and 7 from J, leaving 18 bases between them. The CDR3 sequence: CASSLSWPASGNGELFF. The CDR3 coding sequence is TGTGCCAGCAGTTTATCGTGGCCAGCATCGGGGAACGGGGAGCTGTTTTTT.

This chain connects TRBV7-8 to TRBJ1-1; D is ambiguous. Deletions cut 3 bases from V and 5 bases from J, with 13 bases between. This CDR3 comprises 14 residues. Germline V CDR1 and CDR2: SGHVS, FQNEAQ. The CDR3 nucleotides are TGTGCCAGCAGCTTCCCGGGGAGAGGGACTGAAGCTTTCTTT. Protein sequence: CASSFPGRGTEAFF.

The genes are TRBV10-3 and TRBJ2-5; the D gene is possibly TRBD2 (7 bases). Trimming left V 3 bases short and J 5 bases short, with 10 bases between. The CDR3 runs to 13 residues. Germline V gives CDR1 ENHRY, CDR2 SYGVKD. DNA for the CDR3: TGTGCCATCAGTGATCGGGGGGCTGAGACCCAGTACTTC. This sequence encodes CAISDRGAETQYF.

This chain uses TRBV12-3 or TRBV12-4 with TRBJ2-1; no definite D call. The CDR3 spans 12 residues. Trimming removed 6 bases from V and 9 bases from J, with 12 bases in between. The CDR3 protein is CASSQASGEQFF. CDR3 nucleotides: TGTGCCAGCAGCCAAGCTTCCGGTGAGCAGTTCTTC.

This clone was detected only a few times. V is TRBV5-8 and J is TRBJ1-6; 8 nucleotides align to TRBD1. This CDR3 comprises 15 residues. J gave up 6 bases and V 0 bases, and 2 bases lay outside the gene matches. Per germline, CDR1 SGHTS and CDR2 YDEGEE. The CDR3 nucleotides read TGTGCCAGCAGCTTGGGGACAGGGCTTAATTCACCCCTCCACTTT. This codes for CASSLGTGLNSPLHF. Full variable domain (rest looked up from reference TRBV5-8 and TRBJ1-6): EAGVTQSPTHLIKTRGQQATLRCSPISGHTSVYWYQQALGLGLQFLLWYDEGEERNRGNFPPRFSGRQFPNYSSELNVNALELEDSALYLCASSLGTGLNSPLHFGNGTRLTVT.

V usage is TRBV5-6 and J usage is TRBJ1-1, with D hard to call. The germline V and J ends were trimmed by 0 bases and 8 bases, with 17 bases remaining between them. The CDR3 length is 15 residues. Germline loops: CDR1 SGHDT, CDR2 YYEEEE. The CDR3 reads CASSLAVWAGLEAFF. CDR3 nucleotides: TGTGCCAGCAGCTTGGCTGTCTGGGCCGGTCTGGAAGCTTTCTTT.

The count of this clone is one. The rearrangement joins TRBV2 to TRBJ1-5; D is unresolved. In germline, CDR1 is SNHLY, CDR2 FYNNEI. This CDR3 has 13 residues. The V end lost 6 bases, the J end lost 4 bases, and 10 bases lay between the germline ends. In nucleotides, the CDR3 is TGTGCCAGCAGAGTGGACTGGAATCAGCCCCAGCATTTT. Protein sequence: CASRVDWNQPQHF.

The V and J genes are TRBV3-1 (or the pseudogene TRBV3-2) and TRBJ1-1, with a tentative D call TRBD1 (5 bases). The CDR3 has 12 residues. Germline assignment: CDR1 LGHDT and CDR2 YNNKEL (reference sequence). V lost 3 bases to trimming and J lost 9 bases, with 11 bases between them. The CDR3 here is CASSQGGSKAFF. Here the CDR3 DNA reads TGTGCCAGCAGCCAGGGGGGATCAAAAGCTTTCTTT.

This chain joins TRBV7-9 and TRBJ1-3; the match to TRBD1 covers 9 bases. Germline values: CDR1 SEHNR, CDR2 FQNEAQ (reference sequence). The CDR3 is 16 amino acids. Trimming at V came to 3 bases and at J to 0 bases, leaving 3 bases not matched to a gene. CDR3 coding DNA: TGTGCCAGCAGCTTGTGGGACAGGGTCTCTGGAAACACCATATATTTT. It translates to CASSLWDRVSGNTIYF. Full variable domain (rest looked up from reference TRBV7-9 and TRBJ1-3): DTGVSQNPRHKITKRGQNVTFRCDPISEHNRLYWYRQTLGQGPEFLTYFQNEAQLEKSRLLSDRFSAERPKGSFSTLEIQRTEQGDSAMYLCASSLWDRVSGNTIYFGEGSWLTVV.

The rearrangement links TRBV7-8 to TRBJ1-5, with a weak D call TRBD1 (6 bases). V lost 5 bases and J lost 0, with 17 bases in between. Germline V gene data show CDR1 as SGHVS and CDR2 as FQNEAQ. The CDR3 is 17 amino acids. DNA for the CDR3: TGTGCCAGCAGCCGGACGGACAGTTTATATAGCAATCAGCCCCAGCATTTT. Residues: CASSRTDSLYSNQPQHF.

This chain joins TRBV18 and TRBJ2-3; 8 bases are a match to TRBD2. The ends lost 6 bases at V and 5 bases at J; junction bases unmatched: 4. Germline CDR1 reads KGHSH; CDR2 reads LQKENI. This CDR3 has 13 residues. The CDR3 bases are TGTGCCAGCTCCGCGGGGGGAGGAGATACGCAGTATTTT. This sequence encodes CASSAGGGDTQYF.

The CDR3 loop reads CSVGQRLNEKLFF. CDR3 DNA: TGCAGCGTTGGACAGAGATTAAATGAAAAACTGTTTTTT. The V gene is TRBV29-1, the J gene TRBJ1-4; possibly TRBD1 for D (5 bases). The germline V gene encodes CDR1 SQVTM and CDR2 ANQGSEA. Trimming left V 4 bases short and J 5 bases short, with 11 bases between. CDR3 length: 13 residues.

CDR3 residues: CASSKTGGPGDTQYF. Here the CDR3 DNA reads TGTGCCAGTAGTAAAACAGGAGGGCCGGGAGATACGCAGTATTTT. The rearrangement links TRBV19 to TRBJ2-3; D might be TRBD2 (6 bases). The V gene's germline CDR1 is LNHDA and CDR2 SQIVND (reference sequence). CDR3 size: 15 residues. Trimming removed 4 bases from V and 5 bases from J, with 16 bases in between.